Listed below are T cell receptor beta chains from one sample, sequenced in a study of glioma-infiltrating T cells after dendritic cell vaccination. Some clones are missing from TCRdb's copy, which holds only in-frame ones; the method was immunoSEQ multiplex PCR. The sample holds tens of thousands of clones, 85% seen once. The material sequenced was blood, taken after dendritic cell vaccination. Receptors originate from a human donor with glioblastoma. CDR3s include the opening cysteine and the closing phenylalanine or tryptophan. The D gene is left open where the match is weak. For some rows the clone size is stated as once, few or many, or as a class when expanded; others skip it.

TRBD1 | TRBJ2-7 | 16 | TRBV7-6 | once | CASSYPSGTGPYEQYF | TGTGCCAGCAGCTACCCCTCCGGGACAGGGCCCTACGAGCAGTACTTC
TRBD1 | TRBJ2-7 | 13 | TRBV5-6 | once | CASSGQLNYEQYF | TGTGCCAGCTCGGGACAGCTGAACTACGAGCAGTACTTC
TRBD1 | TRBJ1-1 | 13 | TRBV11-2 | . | CASSLDGQGPAFF | TGTGCCAGCAGCTTAGACGGACAGGGTCCGGCTTTCTTT
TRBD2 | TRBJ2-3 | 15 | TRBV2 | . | CASRELAGRTDTQYF | TGTGCCAGCAGGGAACTAGCGGGACGCACAGATACGCAGTATTTT
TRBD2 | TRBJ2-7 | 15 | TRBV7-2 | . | CASSFTSGIGYEQYF | TGTGCCAGCAGCTTTACTAGCGGCATCGGCTACGAGCAGTACTTC
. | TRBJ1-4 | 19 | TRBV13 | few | CASSQSGTSGDWANEKLFF | TGTGCCAGCAGTCAATCCGGGACTAGCGGCGACTGGGCCAATGAAAAACTGTTTTTT
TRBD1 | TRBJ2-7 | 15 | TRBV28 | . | CASRGEDRVSYEQYF | TGTGCCAGCAGGGGTGAAGACAGGGTTTCCTACGAGCAGTACTTC
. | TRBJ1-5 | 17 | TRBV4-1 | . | CASSQNGLAVTNQPQHF | TGCGCCAGCAGCCAAAACGGACTTGCAGTCACAAATCAGCCCCAGCATTTT
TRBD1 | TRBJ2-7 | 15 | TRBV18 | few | CASSPGTGGSYEQYF | TGTGCCAGCTCACCAGGGACAGGGGGCTCCTACGAGCAGTACTTC
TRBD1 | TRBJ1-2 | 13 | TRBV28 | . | CASQQGARDGYTF | TGTGCCAGCCAACAGGGGGCGCGGGATGGCTACACCTTC
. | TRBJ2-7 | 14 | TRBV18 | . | CASSPDLVTYEQYF | TGTGCCAGCTCACCCGATTTAGTTACCTACGAGCAGTACTTC
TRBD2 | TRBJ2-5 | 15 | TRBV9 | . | CASSSGLAGVETQYF | TGTGCCAGCAGCTCAGGACTAGCGGGGGTAGAGACCCAGTACTTC
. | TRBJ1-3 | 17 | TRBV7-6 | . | CASSLEAVRLSGNTIYF | TGTGCCAGCAGCTTAGAAGCGGTCAGACTCTCTGGAAACACCATATATTTT
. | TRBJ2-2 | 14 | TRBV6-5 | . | CASSYSAGPGELFF | TGTGCCAGCAGTTACTCGGCGGGACCCGGGGAGCTGTTTTTT
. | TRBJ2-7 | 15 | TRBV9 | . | CASSGSGSPSYEQYF | TGTGCCAGCAGCGGGAGCGGAAGCCCCTCCTACGAGCAGTACTTC
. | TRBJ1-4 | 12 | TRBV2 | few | CASSGPVAELFF | TGTGCCAGCAGTGGGCCGGTTGCGGAACTGTTTTTT
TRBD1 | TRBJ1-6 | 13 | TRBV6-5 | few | CASSRDRVAPLHF | TGTGCCAGCAGTAGGGACAGGGTGGCACCCCTCCACTTT
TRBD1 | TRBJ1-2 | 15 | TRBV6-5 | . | CASSYGTGRDYGYTF | TGTGCCAGCAGTTACGGGACAGGGCGTGACTATGGCTACACCTTC
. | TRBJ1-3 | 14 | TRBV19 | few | CASSITGSGNTIYF | TGTGCCAGTAGTATAACAGGCTCTGGAAACACCATATATTTT
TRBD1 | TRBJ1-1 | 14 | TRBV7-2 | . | CASSGGQANTEAFF | TGTGCCAGCTCCGGGGGACAGGCGAACACTGAAGCTTTCTTT
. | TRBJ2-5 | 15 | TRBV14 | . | CASSQEQQGGETQYF | TGTGCCAGCAGCCAAGAGCAGCAGGGCGGAGAGACCCAGTACTTC
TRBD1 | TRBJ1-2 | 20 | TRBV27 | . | CASSSSHRGLLVGANYGYTF | TGTGCCAGCAGTTCGTCCCACAGGGGTCTTTTAGTTGGTGCTAACTATGGCTACACCTTC
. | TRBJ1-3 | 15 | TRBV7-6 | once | CASSRGEGSGNTIYF | TGTGCCAGCAGCCGAGGCGAGGGATCTGGAAACACCATATATTTT
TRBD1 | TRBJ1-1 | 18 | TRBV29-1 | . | CSVAATGVIFGGNTEAFF | TGCAGCGTTGCCGCGACAGGGGTTATTTTCGGTGGTAACACTGAAGCTTTCTTT
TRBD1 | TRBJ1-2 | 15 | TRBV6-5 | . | CASSSSTTGAWGYTF | TGTGCCAGCAGTTCCAGTACGACAGGGGCTTGGGGCTACACCTTC
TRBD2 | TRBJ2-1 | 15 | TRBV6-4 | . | CASSVTSGDYNEQFF | TGTGCCAGCAGTGTGACTAGCGGGGACTACAATGAGCAGTTCTTC
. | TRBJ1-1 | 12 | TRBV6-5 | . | CASSRGTTEAFF | TGTGCCAGCAGCAGGGGAACCACTGAAGCTTTCTTT
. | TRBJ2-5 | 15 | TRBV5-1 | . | CASSLGGMNQETQYF | TGCGCCAGCAGCTTAGGCGGGATGAACCAAGAGACCCAGTACTTC
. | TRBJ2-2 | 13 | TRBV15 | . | CATSRPFAGELFF | TGTGCCACCAGCAGACCCTTTGCCGGGGAGCTGTTTTTT